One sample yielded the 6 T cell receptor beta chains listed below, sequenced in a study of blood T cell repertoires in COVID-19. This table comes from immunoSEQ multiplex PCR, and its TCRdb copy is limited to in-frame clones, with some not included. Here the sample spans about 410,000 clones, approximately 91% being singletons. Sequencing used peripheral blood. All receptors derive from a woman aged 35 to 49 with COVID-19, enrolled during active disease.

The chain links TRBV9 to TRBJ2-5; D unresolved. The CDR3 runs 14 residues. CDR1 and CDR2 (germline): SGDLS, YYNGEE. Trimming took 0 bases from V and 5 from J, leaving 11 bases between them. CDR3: CASSVAAGRETQYF. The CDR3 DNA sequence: TGTGCCAGCAGCGTAGCGGCAGGCAGGGAGACCCAGTACTTC.

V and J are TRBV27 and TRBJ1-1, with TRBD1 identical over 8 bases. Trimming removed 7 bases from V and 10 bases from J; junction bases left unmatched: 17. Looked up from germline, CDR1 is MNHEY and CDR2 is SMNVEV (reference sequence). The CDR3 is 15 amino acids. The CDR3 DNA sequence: TGTGCCAGCACTCCCCTAGGGACAGGAGGCCTTGTAGCTTTCTTT. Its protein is CASTPLGTGGLVAFF.

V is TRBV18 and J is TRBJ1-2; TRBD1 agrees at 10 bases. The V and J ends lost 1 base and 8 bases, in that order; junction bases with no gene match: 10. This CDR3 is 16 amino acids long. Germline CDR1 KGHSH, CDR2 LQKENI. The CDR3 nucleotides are TGTGCCAGCTCACCACTGCCGGGACAGGGGAAAGAAGGCTACACCTTC. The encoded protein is CASSPLPGQGKEGYTF.

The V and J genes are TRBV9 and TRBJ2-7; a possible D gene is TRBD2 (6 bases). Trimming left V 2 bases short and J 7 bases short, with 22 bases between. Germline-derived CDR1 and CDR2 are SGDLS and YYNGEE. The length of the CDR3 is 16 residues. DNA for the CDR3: TGTGCCAGCAGCGTCGGGAGCGGTATCTACGATAGGGAGCAGTACTTC. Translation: CASSVGSGIYDREQYF.

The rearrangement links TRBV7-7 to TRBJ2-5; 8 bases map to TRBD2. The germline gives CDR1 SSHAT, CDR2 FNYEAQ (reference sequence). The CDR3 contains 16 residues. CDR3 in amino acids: CVSSLAGTRRAETQYF. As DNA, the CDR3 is TGTGTTAGCAGCTTAGCAGGGACTAGGCGCGCGGAGACCCAGTACTTC.

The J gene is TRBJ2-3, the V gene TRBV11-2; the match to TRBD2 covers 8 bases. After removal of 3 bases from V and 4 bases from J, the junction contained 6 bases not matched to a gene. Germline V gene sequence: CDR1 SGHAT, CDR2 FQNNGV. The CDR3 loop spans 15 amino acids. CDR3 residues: CASSFQPGGADTQYF. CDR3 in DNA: TGTGCCAGCAGCTTTCAGCCGGGAGGGGCAGATACGCAGTATTTT.